The 6 T cell receptor beta chains below were found in one sample sequenced in a study of cytomegalovirus exposure and HLA in healthy donors. PCR amplification relied on 60 Vbeta primers (plus 13 Jbeta primers). Clones were sequenced by immunoSEQ multiplex PCR, and TCRdb holds only the in-frame ones, with some missing. In all, the sample yields 30,000 to 40,000 clones. The sequenced sample consisted of PBMCs. All receptors come from a human donor in good health.

This chain connects TRBV30 to TRBJ2-1; 9 bases fit TRBD1. Germline V gene sequence: CDR1 GTSNPN, CDR2 SVGIG (reference sequence). J gave up 7 bases and V 7 bases, and 5 bases lay outside the gene matches. The CDR3 runs 12 residues. CDR3 in DNA: TGTGCCTTCTACAGGGGGCGAAATGAGCAGTTCTTC. As protein: CAFYRGRNEQFF.

The V gene is TRBV27, the J gene TRBJ2-1; a possible D gene is TRBD2 (5 bases). Deletions cut 6 bases from V and 7 bases from J, with 22 bases between. The germline V gene has CDR1 MNHEY and CDR2 SMNVEV (reference sequence). The CDR3 is 16 residues long. Here the CDR3 reads CASRVLLESGLNEQFF. CDR3 bases: TGTGCCAGCAGGGTGCTACTAGAGAGCGGCTTAAATGAGCAGTTCTTC.

This chain joins TRBV18 and TRBJ2-3; TRBD2 agrees at 8 bases. After removal of 2 bases from V and 0 bases from J, the junction contained 10 bases not matched to a gene. CDR1 is KGHSH, CDR2 LQKENI, per germline. The CDR3 has 18 residues. As DNA, the CDR3 is TGTGCCAGCTCACCATCAGCCGGGGGGGCATTAAGCACAGATACGCAGTATTTT. Its protein product is CASSPSAGGALSTDTQYF. Based on the CDR3 plus reference TRBV18 and TRBJ2-3, the full variable domain is NAGVMQNPRHLVRRRGQEARLRCSPMKGHSHVYWYRQLPEEGLKFMVYLQKENIIDESGMPKERFSAEFPKEGPSILRIQQVVRGDSAAYFCASSPSAGGALSTDTQYFGPGTRLTVL.

The chain links TRBV27 to TRBJ1-2, with 7 nucleotides matching TRBD1. Losses at the gene ends were 9 bases for V and 0 bases for J; bases not matched to a gene: 16. CDR3 length: 17 residues. Germline V gene sequence: CDR1 MNHEY, CDR2 SMNVEV (reference sequence). CDR3 coding DNA: TGTGCCAGTCGACTCCTGGGTGGGGACAGAGCTAACTATGGCTACACCTTC. Translating it yields CASRLLGGDRANYGYTF.

The genes are TRBV9 and TRBJ1-5, with 7 bases that match TRBD1. The CDR3 consists of 16 residues. Germline assignment: CDR1 SGDLS and CDR2 YYNGEE. V was pared by 4 bases and J by 4 bases, with 11 bases of the junction left unmatched. This chain's CDR3 is CASSLSPDRQNQPQHF. CDR3 bases: TGTGCCAGCAGCCTATCTCCGGACAGGCAAAATCAGCCCCAGCATTTT.

V usage is TRBV7-2 and J usage is TRBJ2-5, with TRBD1 matching over 8 bases. J lost 5 bases, V lost 1 base, and 3 bases had no gene match. The germline gives CDR1 SGHTA, CDR2 FQGNSA. CDR3 length equals 14 residues. CDR3 sequence reads: CASSLGGQAETQYF. DNA for the CDR3: TGTGCCAGCAGCTTAGGGGGACAGGCGGAGACCCAGTACTTC.